A selection of T cell receptor beta chains follows, all from one sample in a study of T cell repertoires in cytomegalovirus infection. TCRdb called the reads again in MiXCR, with one record for every CDR3 protein. In the table there are about 740,000 distinct CDR3 sequences, approximately 40% of which are singletons. Sequencing used PBMCs. The source is a human donor in good health (CMV status not recorded). Some clones in this sample may be carry-over from other donors' samples. The CDR3 runs from the conserved cysteine through the conserved F or W. Fields, in order: CDR3 protein, V gene, J gene.

CARMGETNTEAFF,TRBV30,TRBJ1-1
CASSGQRYNSPLHF,TRBV11-2,TRBJ1-6
CASSPGPGDGYTF,TRBV4-1,TRBJ1-2
CSAISGLAGGNHNEQFF,TRBV20-1,TRBJ2-1
CASSPGTSGGPTDTQYF,TRBV7-3,TRBJ2-3
CASSLFRGQGYGYTF,TRBV7-9,TRBJ1-2
CATRPRGGSTGELFF,TRBV10-3,TRBJ2-2
CASSHPAAMDIQYF,TRBV12-3/TRBV12-4,TRBJ2-4
CASSIKGGAGSGYTF,TRBV19,TRBJ1-2
CASTKAGGANIYEQYF,TRBV6-6,TRBJ2-7
CASSLLMIKPGELFF,TRBV7-6,TRBJ2-2
CASSIAAKPQHF,TRBV19,TRBJ1-5
CASSVADSPTYEQYF,TRBV9,TRBJ2-7
CASGPGQGVGYTF,TRBV12-5,TRBJ1-2
CSATGTGVSGANVLTF,TRBV20-1,TRBJ2-6
CASGRVGRTYEQYF,TRBV6-1,TRBJ2-7
CASSYRTGLTEAFF,TRBV28,TRBJ1-1
CASSQAMAATTGNTIYF,TRBV3-1,TRBJ1-3
CASSFHRGQRETQYF,TRBV27,TRBJ2-5
CASSEWGNQPQHF,TRBV6-1,TRBJ1-5
CASRQTGGVNEKLFF,TRBV5-1,TRBJ1-4
CASGSGTSGMIEQFF,TRBV28,TRBJ2-1
CASKRTSNQPQHF,TRBV12-3/TRBV12-4,TRBJ1-5
CATSRNMPGTDTQYF,TRBV15,TRBJ2-3